Sequencing of this T cell receptor beta chain was carried out in a study of blood T cell repertoires in COVID-19. Sequenced by immunoSEQ multiplex PCR; TCRdb stores in-frame clones only, minus some. Of under 300,000 clones in the sample, roughly 86% were seen once. The V segment lost 5 bases and the J segment 0 bases; nucleotides outside the gene matches: 3. The V gene's germline CDR1 is MNHEY and CDR2 SMNVEV (reference sequence). This CDR3 is built from 16 residues. The sample comprised peripheral blood. The rearrangement links TRBV27 to TRBJ2-7; 14 positions match TRBD2. The source of this sequence is a woman under 40 with acute or convalescent COVID-19. The CDR3 nucleotides are TGTGCCAGCAGTCGACTAGCGGGAGGGCTCTCCTACGAGCAGTACTTC. This codes for CASSRLAGGLSYEQYF.